This T cell receptor beta chain was retrieved from a study of early T cells in non-severe SARS-CoV-2 infection. Study-wide background: Chains stayed unpaired after sequencing of bulk RNA from unsorted whole blood.

The V gene lost 4 bases and the J gene lost 5 bases, with 12 bases spanning the gap. This CDR3 has 13 amino acids. Germline CDR1 SGHRS, CDR2 YFSETQ. Study-wide results and limits: VDJdb matching skewed toward anti-spike CD8 responses, missing private and CD4 specificities.

This clonotype came up many times. Its specificity is unknown. Unique molecular identifiers (one per individual cDNA molecule) were attached. Using its own MiXCR run on the 5' RACE reads, TCRdb lists one record per CDR3 protein. The repertoire holds tens of thousands of distinct CDR3 sequences, with around 10% as singletons. The origin of this receptor is an adult who was a healthcare worker with PCR-confirmed SARS-CoV-2 infection or an uninfected control (not recorded which). Here the sequenced sample was whole blood, taken at baseline. This chain joins TRBV5-1 and TRBJ1-1, with a possible D match to TRBD1 (6 bases). The CDR3 region is CASSLPQGTEAFF. CDR3 sequence (DNA): TGCGCCAGCAGCCTTCCACAGGGAACTGAAGCTTTCTTT.